This section outlines one T cell receptor beta chain sequence together with its context. Its antigen is unknown. Trimming took off 3 bases at V and 0 bases at J, with 20 bases between the two ends. Germline V gene data show CDR1 as MGHDK and CDR2 as SYGVNS. CDR3 length: 18 amino acids. Sample-barcoded 5' priming and a J-beta primer mix drove a second PCR of about 7 to 11 cycles. In TCRdb, the 5' RACE reads were re-called with MiXCR into one record per CDR3 protein. The profile shows roughly 1.7 million distinct CDR3 sequences, around 35% of them singletons. Whenever a sample was processed, at least 6 million PBMCs were isolated. This entry belongs to a study of blood T cells in healthy people across ages. Overall study results and limits: With donor CMV status unknown, expanded clonotype changes were possibly confounded. Comparison with aged donors showed that long-lived donors had more naive CD4+ cells and higher diversity. As age increased, TCR beta diversity per million T cells fell in a roughly linear fashion.

V and J are TRBV25-1 and TRBJ1-1; D is perhaps TRBD1 (5 bases). The TCR originated in a woman in her twenties or thirties in good health. Sample: blood. The CDR3 DNA reads as TGTGCCAGCAGTGACGAAGGGGCCTCCCAACCGATGAACACTGAAGCTTTCTTT. It codes for CASSDEGASQPMNTEAFF.